The source of this TCR beta chain is a study of cytomegalovirus exposure and HLA in healthy donors. Study-wide results and caveats: Earlier results showed most TCR beta V segments being productive about 87% or about 30% of the time. In vitro assays verified that three CMV-associated chains recognized CMV antigens specifically.

The PCR contained 60 Vbeta and 13 Jbeta primers. Profiling relied on immunoSEQ multiplex PCR, and the TCRdb table lists in-frame clones only, not all of them. The repertoire holds some 150,000 clones, with around 69% as singletons. This clone came up a few times. What it binds is unknown. This CDR3 has 11 residues. Trimming removed 4 bases from V and 10 bases from J, with 11 bases in between. CDR1 and CDR2 (germline): SGHTA, FQGNSA. This clonotype was sampled from a young woman in good health and CMV-seronegative. The genes are TRBV7-2 and TRBJ2-7, with D perhaps matching TRBD1 (5 bases). Sequencing input: PBMCs. CDR3 sequence: CASSSRTIQYF. The CDR3 nucleotides are TGTGCCAGCAGCTCACGGACAATTCAGTACTTC.